This TCR beta chain stems from a study of coeliac disease. Whole-study results and caveats: Control samples showed higher TRB and TRG clonality than intraepithelial and lamina propria samples in active celiac disease.

Clones were read by immunoSEQ multiplex PCR, and TCRdb kept only the in-frame ones, dropping some. The sample records 4,200 or so clones, just over 60% being singletons. Per the germline V gene, CDR1 is LNHDA and CDR2 is SQIVND (reference sequence). The CDR3 runs 11 residues. Cells were frozen in aliquots of roughly 500,000, and one aliquot per fraction was sequenced. Remarks on this clone: Its antigen remains unidentified.

This receptor was identified in a man between 65 and 85 years old with active celiac disease. Input material: intraepithelial lymphocytes from the gut. The gene calls are TRBV19 and TRBJ1-2; D not resolved. CDR3 sequence: CAIFANYGYTF. The CDR3 DNA sequence: TGTGCTATATTCGCTAACTATGGCTACACCTTC.